These 18 T cell receptor beta chains were sequenced from one sample in a study of CD8 T cells in Susac syndrome. Random hexamers were used to reverse transcribe 0.5 to 1 ug of RNA. TCRdb processed the immunoSEQ multiplex PCR reads anew with MiXCR; each CDR3 protein has one entry. The data show approximately 150,000 distinct CDR3 sequences, 94% seen once. Sequencing used CD4+ T cells from PBMCs. The receptors here all came from a human donor in good health.

The CDR3 coding sequence is TGTGCCAGCAGCCAAGAGCGGGGACTAGCTGCAGATACGCAGTATTTT. Its protein is CASSQERGLAADTQYF. This chain uses TRBV4-2 with TRBJ2-3; 9 nucleotides line up with TRBD2. With V trimmed by 0 bases and J by 4 bases, 5 bases remained unmatched. CDR3 length: 16 amino acids. Germline V gene data show CDR1 as LGHNA and CDR2 as YNFKEQ.

The rearrangement links TRBV30 to TRBJ2-7; 9 nucleotides agree with TRBD1. V dropped 2 bases and J dropped 7; count of bases not matched to a gene: 6. This CDR3 contains 13 residues. Germline CDR1 and CDR2: GTSNPN and SVGIG (reference sequence). CDR3 in amino acids: CAWSTQGAGEQYF. CDR3 nucleotide sequence: TGTGCCTGGAGTACACAGGGGGCGGGTGAGCAGTACTTC.

The genes are TRBV27 and TRBJ2-2, with a tentative D call TRBD2 (6 bases). The V gene lost 1 base and the J gene lost 4 bases, with 13 bases spanning the gap. CDR3 size: 16 residues. Germline loops: CDR1 MNHEY, CDR2 SMNVEV (reference sequence). CDR3 in DNA: TGTGCCAGCAGTTTATGGGGTGGGACTGGCACCGGGGAGCTGTTTTTT. It is translated as CASSLWGGTGTGELFF.

This sequence joins TRBV28 and TRBJ2-2; 8 bases map to TRBD1. This CDR3 has 14 residues. The germline gives CDR1 MDHEN, CDR2 SYDVKM. Trimming at V came to 7 bases and at J to 8 bases, leaving 9 bases not matched to a gene. CDR3 sequence: CASTRAGGQGELFF. The CDR3 DNA reads TGTGCCAGCACGAGGGCAGGGGGCCAAGGGGAGCTGTTTTTT.

This chain joins TRBV15 and TRBJ2-3, with no clear D. The germline V gene has CDR1 LNHNV and CDR2 YYDKDF (reference sequence). This CDR3 has 14 amino acids. The germline V and J ends were trimmed by 0 bases and 9 bases, with 13 bases remaining between them. CDR3 sequence: CATSREGSAGTQYF. The CDR3, as DNA: TGTGCCACCAGCAGAGAGGGCAGCGCAGGAACGCAGTATTTT.

The V and J genes are TRBV20-1 and TRBJ1-2, with 8 bases fitting TRBD1. The CDR3 covers 14 residues. The germline CDR1 and CDR2 sequences are DFQATT and SNEGSKA (reference sequence). V lost 6 bases and J lost 4; bases outside the gene matches: 10. The CDR3 region is CSARPWTGLYGYTF. The CDR3 region has the DNA TGCAGTGCCAGACCCTGGACAGGGCTCTATGGCTACACCTTC.

V gene TRBV5-1 combines with J gene TRBJ2-1; no firm D call. The V gene's germline CDR1 is SGHRS and CDR2 YFSETQ. This CDR3 spans 16 amino acids. V was trimmed by 0 bases and J by 6 bases, leaving 16 bases between them. The CDR3 nucleotides are TGCGCCAGCAGCTTGGTCGGCGGAATGTCGGGCAATGAGCAGTTCTTC. It encodes CASSLVGGMSGNEQFF. Variable domain in full (rest from reference TRBV5-1 and TRBJ2-1): KAGVTQTPRYLIKTRGQQVTLSCSPISGHRSVSWYQQTPGQGLQFLFEYFSETQRNKGNFPGRFSGRQFSNSRSEMNVSTLELGDSALYLCASSLVGGMSGNEQFFGPGTRLTVL.

The chain is built from TRBV24-1 and TRBJ1-2, with 7 bases aligning to TRBD1. Looked up from germline, CDR1 is KGHDR and CDR2 is SFDVKD. This CDR3 spans 12 amino acids. Trimming at V came to 6 bases and at J to 4 bases, leaving 1 base not matched to a gene. This chain's CDR3 is CATSQGVYGYTF. In DNA form, the CDR3 reads TGTGCCACCAGTCAGGGGGTCTATGGCTACACCTTC.

The V gene is TRBV11-2, the J gene TRBJ2-2; 7 bases align to TRBD2. Germline-derived CDR1 and CDR2 are SGHAT and FQNNGV. This CDR3 has 17 residues. Trimming cost V 1 base and J 5 bases; bases outside gene matches: 10. The CDR3 sequence is CASSLGLPGLITGELFF. The CDR3 DNA is TGTGCCAGCAGCTTAGGCCTCCCGGGACTAATTACCGGGGAGCTGTTTTTT.

The rearrangement links TRBV5-4 to TRBJ1-1, with D hard to call. The CDR3 length is 15 residues. V shed 3 bases and J shed 1 base, with 13 bases lying between them. Germline CDR1 and CDR2: SGHNT and YYREEE (reference sequence). The CDR3 DNA reads TGTGCCAGCAGCTCGGGAGGTTTTGCGAACACTGAAGCTTTCTTT. It encodes CASSSGGFANTEAFF.

J is TRBJ1-1 and V is TRBV3-1; D remains ambiguous. Trimming took 3 bases from V and 1 from J, leaving 3 bases between them. The V gene's germline CDR1 is LGHDT and CDR2 YNNKEL (reference sequence). The CDR3 extends over 12 amino acids. This CDR3 reads CASSHGNTEAFF. The CDR3 DNA follows: TGTGCCAGCAGCCACGGGAACACTGAAGCTTTCTTT.

The chain has TRBV28 and TRBJ2-1, with 11 bases aligning to TRBD2. Germline-derived CDR1 and CDR2 are MDHEN and SYDVKM. The CDR3 contains 17 residues. V lost 0 bases, J lost 3 bases, and 4 bases stayed unmatched. The CDR3 coding sequence is TGTGCCAGCAGTTTATGGACTAGCGGGAAAGACTACAATGAGCAGTTCTTC. It translates to CASSLWTSGKDYNEQFF.

V usage is TRBV5-1 and J usage is TRBJ2-7, with D possibly being TRBD1 (5 bases). Germline V CDR1 and CDR2: SGHRS, YFSETQ. The CDR3 loop spans 13 amino acids. V was clipped by 0 bases and J by 6 bases, with 10 bases between them. CDR3 DNA: TGCGCCAGCAGCTTGGCCAGGGCATCCGAGCAGTACTTC. Its protein is CASSLARASEQYF.

This chain joins TRBV11-2 and TRBJ2-1, with D hard to call. V was pared by 5 bases and J by 12 bases, with 11 bases between. This CDR3 region has 11 residues. Per the germline V gene, CDR1 is SGHAT and CDR2 is FQNNGV. The CDR3 region has the DNA TGTGCCAGCAGCCCACACCCCCGGCAGTTCTTC. It specifies CASSPHPRQFF.

The chain joins TRBV5-4 to TRBJ1-2; no reliable D call. V shed 4 bases and J shed 3 bases, with 16 bases lying between them. Per germline, CDR1 SGHNT and CDR2 YYREEE (reference sequence). The CDR3 loop spans 15 amino acids. This CDR3 is CASSPRAKGDYGYTF. CDR3 nucleotides: TGTGCCAGCAGCCCGAGGGCGAAGGGAGACTATGGCTACACCTTC.

V and J are TRBV5-1 and TRBJ1-2; 7 bases align to TRBD1. The germline V gene has CDR1 SGHRS and CDR2 YFSETQ. The ends lost 4 bases at V and 2 bases at J; junction bases unmatched: 5. CDR3 length equals 14 residues. The CDR3 protein is CASSEVGQNYGYTF. The CDR3, as DNA: TGCGCCAGCAGCGAAGTGGGACAGAACTATGGCTACACCTTC.

The chain carries TRBV10-3 and TRBJ2-5, with TRBD1 as a possible D gene (6 bases). CDR1 is ENHRY, CDR2 SYGVKD, per germline. The CDR3 covers 14 residues. V was clipped by 3 bases and J by 0 bases, with 8 bases between them. The CDR3 sequence is CAISDRQDQETQYF. The CDR3 coding sequence is TGTGCCATCAGTGACCGACAGGACCAAGAGACCCAGTACTTC.

V and J are TRBV30 and TRBJ1-5; D is perhaps TRBD1 (5 bases). CDR3 length: 15 residues. Trimming removed 2 bases at V and 6 bases at J, with 17 bases between. CDR1 and CDR2 (germline): GTSNPN, SVGIG (reference sequence). The CDR3: CAWSPPGLLFQPQHF. Written as DNA, the CDR3 is TGTGCCTGGAGTCCCCCGGGACTACTTTTTCAGCCCCAGCATTTT.